This T cell receptor (beta chain) originates from a study of T cell repertoires in cytomegalovirus infection. Study in general: CMV infection and matching HLA type were both indicated by public TCR beta signatures. Study results and caveats: Cumulated frequencies of public TCR beta families served to identify carriers of CMV plus the relevant HLA. In two of eight donors, the top clonotype was HLA-C-restricted CMV-specific.

The sample holds many counts of this clonotype. Its antigen is as yet unknown. TCRdb fed the reads into MiXCR, producing one record per CDR3 protein. This repertoire shows 500,000 or so distinct CDR3 sequences, approximately 15% found once; its top ten account for 20% to 30%. Germline-derived CDR1 and CDR2 are LNHDA and SQIVND (reference sequence). V lost 5 bases, J lost 2 bases, and 19 bases lay in between. This CDR3 has 16 amino acids. The chain combines TRBV19 with TRBJ2-7; D is perhaps TRBD2 (6 bases). The sequence derives from a human donor in good health (CMV status not recorded). Some clones in this sample may be carry-over from other donors' samples. Sequenced sample: CD8+ T cells from PBMCs. CDR3 sequence reads: CASSPLTSPATYEQYF. CDR3 sequence (DNA): TGTGCCAGTAGTCCCCTCACTAGCCCAGCCACCTACGAGCAGTACTTC.